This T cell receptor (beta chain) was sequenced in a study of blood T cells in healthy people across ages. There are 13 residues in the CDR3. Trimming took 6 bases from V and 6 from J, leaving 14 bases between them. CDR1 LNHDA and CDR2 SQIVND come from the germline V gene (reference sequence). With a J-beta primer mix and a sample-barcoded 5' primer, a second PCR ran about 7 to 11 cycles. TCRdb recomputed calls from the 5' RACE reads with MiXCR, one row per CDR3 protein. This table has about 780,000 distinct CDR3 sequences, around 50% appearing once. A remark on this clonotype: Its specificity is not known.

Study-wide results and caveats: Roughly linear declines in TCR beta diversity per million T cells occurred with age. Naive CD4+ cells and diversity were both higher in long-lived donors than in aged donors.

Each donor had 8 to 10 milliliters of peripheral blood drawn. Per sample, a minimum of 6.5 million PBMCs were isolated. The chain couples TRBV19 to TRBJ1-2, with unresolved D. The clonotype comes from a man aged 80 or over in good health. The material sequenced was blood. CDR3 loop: CASSLTSFDGYTF. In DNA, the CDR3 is TGTGCCAGTAGCCTGACCTCTTTTGATGGCTACACCTTC.